The 17 T cell receptor beta chains below all came from one sample that was sequenced in a study of blood T cell repertoires in COVID-19. Only in-frame clones appear in the TCRdb table, and some are missing; sequencing was by immunoSEQ multiplex PCR. The table has roughly 100,000 clones, 85% seen once. Sequencing was done on a sample of peripheral blood. All receptors derive from a man in his fifties with acute or convalescent COVID-19.

This sequence joins TRBV5-8 and TRBJ1-1, with 10 bases that match TRBD1. The J segment lost 3 bases and the V segment lost 4 bases, leaving 6 bases of the junction unmatched. The CDR3 totals 15 residues. Germline lookup yields CDR1 SGHTS and CDR2 YDEGEE. CDR3 in DNA: TGTGCCAGCAGCCACCGAGGACAGGGGGACACTGAAGCTTTCTTT. Residues: CASSHRGQGDTEAFF.

J is TRBJ2-4 and V is TRBV30; D unclear. The germline V and J ends were trimmed by 8 bases and 1 base, with 9 bases remaining between them. In germline, CDR1 is GTSNPN, CDR2 SVGIG (reference sequence). This CDR3 comprises 12 residues. The CDR3 sequence: CAVQMAKNIQYF. CDR3 nucleotides: TGTGCCGTCCAGATGGCCAAAAACATTCAGTACTTC.

CDR3 DNA sequence: TGTGCCACCAGCAGTAGCTACGAGCAGTACTTC. Protein: CATSSSYEQYF. The chain carries TRBV15 and TRBJ2-7; D uncertain. V was pared by 3 bases and J by 3 bases, with 3 bases between. CDR1 and CDR2 from the germline V gene are LNHNV and YYDKDF (reference sequence). The length of the CDR3 is 11 residues.

The rearrangement uses TRBV5-1 and TRBJ2-5, with D tentatively TRBD2 (6 bases). Germline-derived CDR1 and CDR2 are SGHRS and YFSETQ. With 6 bases removed from V and 0 bases from J, the gap between germline ends came to 12 bases. The CDR3 runs 14 residues. The chain's CDR3 is CASNDGGYQETQYF. The CDR3 nucleotides are TGCGCCAGCAACGACGGGGGATACCAAGAGACCCAGTACTTC.

The chain combines TRBV6-5 with TRBJ2-2, with 8 bases identical to TRBD2. V shed 0 bases, J shed 6 bases, and the junction held 6 bases outside the gene matches. Per germline, CDR1 MNHEY and CDR2 SVGAGI. The CDR3 is 16 amino acids. This CDR3 reads CASSYSTGGVAGELFF. The CDR3 coding sequence is TGTGCCAGCAGTTACTCGACCGGGGGGGTCGCCGGGGAGCTGTTTTTT.

The genes are TRBV3-1 (or the pseudogene TRBV3-2) and TRBJ1-4, with 8 nucleotides matching TRBD1. From germline, CDR1 is LGHDT and CDR2 YNNKEL (reference sequence). CDR3 length: 15 amino acids. V lost 1 base to trimming and J lost 11 bases; unmatched junction nucleotides: 9. The CDR3 DNA sequence: TGTGCCAGCAGCCAAGTACCTCAGGGGGCGGGGAAACTGTTTTTT. Translating it yields CASSQVPQGAGKLFF.

This clone was detected only once. In DNA, the CDR3 is TGTGCCAGCATTGCTAGCCGCGGGGGTGTCACTGAAGCTTTCTTT. Protein: CASIASRGGVTEAFF. The J gene is TRBJ1-1, the V gene TRBV6-5, with D possibly TRBD1 on 5 matching bases. Germline CDR1 and CDR2: MNHEY and SVGAGI. The CDR3 totals 15 residues. Deletions cut 7 bases from V and 4 bases from J, with 19 bases between.

The CDR3 DNA reads TGTGCCACCAGCAGACCCGGCCTAGCGGGGGGGGATACGCAGTATTTT. Encoded protein: CATSRPGLAGGDTQYF. The rearrangement uses TRBV15 and TRBJ2-3; 12 positions agree with TRBD2. The CDR3 has 16 amino acids. V lost 2 bases to trimming and J lost 6 bases; unmatched junction nucleotides: 6. Germline CDR1 reads LNHNV; CDR2 reads YYDKDF (reference sequence).

The gene calls are TRBV30 and TRBJ1-1; D is undetermined. From germline, CDR1 is GTSNPN and CDR2 SVGIG (reference sequence). Trimming stripped 3 bases from V and 11 bases from J, with 16 bases between. This CDR3 spans 12 amino acids. The CDR3 loop reads CAWRNTPVEAFF. The CDR3 coding sequence is TGTGCCTGGAGGAACACGCCCGTGGAGGCTTTCTTT.

This clone occurred a few times. The rearrangement joins TRBV9 to TRBJ2-3, with TRBD2 matching 10 bases. V lost 3 bases to trimming and J lost 1 base; unmatched junction nucleotides: 5. Germline values: CDR1 SGDLS, CDR2 YYNGEE. The CDR3 loop spans 16 amino acids. CDR3 in amino acids: CASSAQAGGGTDTQYF. DNA of the CDR3: TGTGCCAGCAGCGCTCAAGCGGGAGGGGGCACAGATACGCAGTATTTT.

The gene calls are TRBV5-4 and TRBJ2-7; 9 bases are shared with TRBD1. Germline V gene data show CDR1 as SGHNT and CDR2 as YYREEE (reference sequence). J gave up 4 bases and V 4 bases, and 12 bases lay outside the gene matches. This CDR3 region has 16 residues. The CDR3 sequence is CASSPHQGQGSYEQYF. Here the CDR3 DNA reads TGTGCCAGCAGCCCTCACCAAGGACAGGGGTCTTACGAGCAGTACTTC.

This sequence joins TRBV28 and TRBJ1-2, with 9 bases aligning to TRBD1. CDR1 and CDR2 (germline): MDHEN, SYDVKM. The junction had 9 bases not matched to a gene; V was cut back by 5 bases and J by 8 bases. The CDR3 contains 14 residues. The CDR3 nucleotides read TGTGCCAGCAGTACAGAACAGGGGGCGGGCGGCTACACCTTC. This codes for CASSTEQGAGGYTF.

The J gene is TRBJ2-7, the V gene TRBV7-8, with 7 bases lining up with TRBD1. CDR3 length: 14 residues. The trim removed 5 bases at V and 7 bases at J, leaving 11 bases unmatched. CDR1 SGHVS and CDR2 FQNEAQ come from the germline V gene. The CDR3 bases are TGTGCCAGCAGCCCAGGGACAGCGTGGGATGAGCAGTACTTC. Protein sequence: CASSPGTAWDEQYF.

This clone occurred once. The CDR3 DNA follows: TGTGCCAGCAGTTCTCGAGCGGCTAGCACAGATACGCAGTATTTT. Translation gives CASSSRAASTDTQYF. The chain joins TRBV6-5 to TRBJ2-3, with a tentative D call TRBD2 (5 bases). The V gene's germline CDR1 is MNHEY and CDR2 SVGAGI. V was pared by 4 bases and J by 0 bases, with 11 bases between. CDR3 length: 15 residues.

The rearrangement joins TRBV5-4 to TRBJ2-7; 9 bases are a match to TRBD1. CDR1 SGHNT and CDR2 YYREEE come from the germline V gene (reference sequence). This CDR3 comprises 15 residues. With 3 bases clipped from V and 4 bases from J, the junction kept 8 bases outside the gene matches. CDR3 protein: CASSSRDRVRYEQYF. The CDR3 DNA reads as TGTGCCAGCAGCTCTCGGGACAGGGTTAGATACGAGCAGTACTTC.

The CDR3 DNA reads TGTGCCAGCAGCTTGAGAGGAACACACTCACCCCTCCACTTT. Encoded protein: CASSLRGTHSPLHF. The chain has TRBV5-4 and TRBJ1-6; unclear D gene. V lost 1 base and J 10 bases, leaving 12 bases between the germline ends. From germline, CDR1 is SGHNT and CDR2 YYREEE (reference sequence). This CDR3 spans 14 amino acids.

The chain couples TRBV13 to TRBJ2-1; TRBD2 matches at 10 bases. Per the germline V gene, CDR1 is PRHDT and CDR2 is FYEKMQ (reference sequence). CDR3 length equals 16 residues. The trim removed 1 base at V and 6 bases at J, leaving 6 bases unmatched. The CDR3: CASSLVSGREINEQFF. The CDR3, as DNA: TGTGCCAGCAGCTTAGTAAGCGGGAGGGAGATCAATGAGCAGTTCTTC.